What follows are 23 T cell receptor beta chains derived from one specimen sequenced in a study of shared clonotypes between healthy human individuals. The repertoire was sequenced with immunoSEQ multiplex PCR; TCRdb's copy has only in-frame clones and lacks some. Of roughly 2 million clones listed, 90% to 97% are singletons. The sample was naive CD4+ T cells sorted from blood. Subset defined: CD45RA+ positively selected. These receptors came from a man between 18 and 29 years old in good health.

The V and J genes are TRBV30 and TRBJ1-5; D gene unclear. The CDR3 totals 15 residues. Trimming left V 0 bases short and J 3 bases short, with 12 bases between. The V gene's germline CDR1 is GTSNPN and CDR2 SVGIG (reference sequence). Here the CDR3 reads CAWSVRRRDNQPQHF. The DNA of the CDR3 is TGTGCCTGGAGTGTTCGCCGGAGGGACAATCAGCCCCAGCATTTT.

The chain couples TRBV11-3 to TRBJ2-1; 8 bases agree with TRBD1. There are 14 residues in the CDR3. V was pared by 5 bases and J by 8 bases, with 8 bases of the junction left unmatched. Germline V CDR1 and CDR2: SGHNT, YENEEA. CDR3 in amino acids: CASSLGQVVDEQFF. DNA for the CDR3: TGTGCCAGCAGCCTGGGACAGGTGGTGGATGAGCAGTTCTTC.

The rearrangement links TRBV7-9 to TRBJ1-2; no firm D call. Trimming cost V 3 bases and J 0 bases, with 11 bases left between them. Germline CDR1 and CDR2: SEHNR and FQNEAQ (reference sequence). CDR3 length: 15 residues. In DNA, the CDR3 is TGTGCCAGCAGCTTTACAGCTCTCACTAACTATGGCTACACCTTC. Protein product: CASSFTALTNYGYTF.

This CDR3 reads CASRPTGGGTQYF. In DNA form, the CDR3 reads TGTGCCAGCAGGCCAACAGGGGGAGGTACGCAGTATTTT. This sequence joins TRBV14 and TRBJ2-3, with 8 positions matching TRBD1. Trimming removed 6 bases from V and 8 bases from J; junction bases left unmatched: 7. Looked up from germline, CDR1 is SGHDN and CDR2 is FVKESK. The CDR3 consists of 13 residues.

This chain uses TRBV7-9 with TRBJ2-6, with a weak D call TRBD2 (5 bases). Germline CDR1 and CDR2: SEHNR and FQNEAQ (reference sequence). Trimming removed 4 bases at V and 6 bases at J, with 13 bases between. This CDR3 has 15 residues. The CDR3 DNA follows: TGTGCCAGCAGCTCCCAACCGGGAATGGCCAACGTCCTGACTTTC. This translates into CASSSQPGMANVLTF.

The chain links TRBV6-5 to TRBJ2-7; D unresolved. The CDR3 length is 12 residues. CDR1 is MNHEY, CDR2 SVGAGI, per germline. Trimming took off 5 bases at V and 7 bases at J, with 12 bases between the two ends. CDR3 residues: CASSESRREQYF. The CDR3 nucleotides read TGTGCCAGCAGTGAGTCGCGTAGGGAGCAGTACTTC.

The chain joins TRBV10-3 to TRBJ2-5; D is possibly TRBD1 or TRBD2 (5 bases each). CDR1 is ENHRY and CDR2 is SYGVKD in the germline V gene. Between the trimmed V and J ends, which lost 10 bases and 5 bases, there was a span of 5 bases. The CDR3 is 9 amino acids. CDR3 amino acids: CARGETQYF. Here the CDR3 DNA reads TGTGCCAGGGGGGAGACCCAGTACTTC.

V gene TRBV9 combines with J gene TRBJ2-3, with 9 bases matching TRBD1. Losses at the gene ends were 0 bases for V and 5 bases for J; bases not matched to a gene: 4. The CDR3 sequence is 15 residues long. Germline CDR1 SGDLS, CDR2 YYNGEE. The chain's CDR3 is CASSVAGQGIDTQYF. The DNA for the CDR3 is TGTGCCAGCAGCGTAGCGGGACAGGGAATAGATACGCAGTATTTT.

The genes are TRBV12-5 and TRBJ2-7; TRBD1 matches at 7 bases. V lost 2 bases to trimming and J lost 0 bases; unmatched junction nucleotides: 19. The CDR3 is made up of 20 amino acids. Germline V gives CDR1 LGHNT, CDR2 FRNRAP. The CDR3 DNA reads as TGTGCTAGTGGTTTGTCCCCCTCCGTATACTCCGGGACAGTCTCCTACGAGCAGTACTTC. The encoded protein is CASGLSPSVYSGTVSYEQYF.

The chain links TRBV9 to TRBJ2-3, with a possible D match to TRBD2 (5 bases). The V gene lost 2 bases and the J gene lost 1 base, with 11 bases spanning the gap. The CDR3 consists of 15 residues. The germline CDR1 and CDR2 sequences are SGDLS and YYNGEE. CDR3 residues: CASSVPWGGTDTQYF. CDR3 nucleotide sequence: TGTGCCAGCAGCGTCCCCTGGGGAGGCACAGATACGCAGTATTTT.

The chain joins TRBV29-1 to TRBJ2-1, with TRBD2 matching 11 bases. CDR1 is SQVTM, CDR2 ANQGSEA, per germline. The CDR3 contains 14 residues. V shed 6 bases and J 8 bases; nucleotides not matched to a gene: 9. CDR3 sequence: CSVHGLAGMDEQFF. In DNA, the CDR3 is TGCAGCGTCCATGGACTAGCGGGCATGGATGAGCAGTTCTTC.

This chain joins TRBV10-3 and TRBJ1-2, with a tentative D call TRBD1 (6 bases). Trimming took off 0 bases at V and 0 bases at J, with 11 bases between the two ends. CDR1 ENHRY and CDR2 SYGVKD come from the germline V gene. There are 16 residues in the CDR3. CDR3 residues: CAISESLYRANYGYTF. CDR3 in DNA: TGTGCCATCAGTGAGTCACTGTACAGGGCTAACTATGGCTACACCTTC.

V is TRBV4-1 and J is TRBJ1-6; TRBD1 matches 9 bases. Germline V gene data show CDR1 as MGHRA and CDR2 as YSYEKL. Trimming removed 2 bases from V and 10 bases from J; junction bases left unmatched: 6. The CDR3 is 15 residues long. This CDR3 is CASSQTQGARSPLHF. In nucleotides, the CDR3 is TGCGCCAGCAGCCAAACACAGGGGGCTAGGTCACCCCTCCACTTT.

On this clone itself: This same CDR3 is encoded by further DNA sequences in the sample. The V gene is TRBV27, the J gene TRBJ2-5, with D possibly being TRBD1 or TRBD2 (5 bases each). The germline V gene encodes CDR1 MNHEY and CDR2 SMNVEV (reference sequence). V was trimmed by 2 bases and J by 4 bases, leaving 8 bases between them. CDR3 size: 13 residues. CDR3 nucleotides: TGTGCCAGCAGTTTAGAGGGGCGAGAGACCCAGTACTTC. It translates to CASSLEGRETQYF.

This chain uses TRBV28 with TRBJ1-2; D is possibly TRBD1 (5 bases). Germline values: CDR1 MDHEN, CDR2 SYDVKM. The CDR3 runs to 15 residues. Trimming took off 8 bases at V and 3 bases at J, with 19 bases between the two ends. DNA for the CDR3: TGTGCCAGCGATCCATGGGGGGACCTTGACTATGGCTACACCTTC. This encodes CASDPWGDLDYGYTF.

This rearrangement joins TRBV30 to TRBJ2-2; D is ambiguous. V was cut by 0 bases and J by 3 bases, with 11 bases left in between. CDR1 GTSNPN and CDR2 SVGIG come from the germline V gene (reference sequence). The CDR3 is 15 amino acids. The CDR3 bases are TGTGCCTGGAGTGTACTACCAGACCACACCGGGGAGCTGTTTTTT. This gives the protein CAWSVLPDHTGELFF.

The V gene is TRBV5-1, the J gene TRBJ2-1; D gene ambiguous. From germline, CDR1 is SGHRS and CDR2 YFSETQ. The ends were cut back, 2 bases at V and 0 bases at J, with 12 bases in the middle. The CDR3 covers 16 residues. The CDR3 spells CASSLREDSSYNEQFF. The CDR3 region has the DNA TGCGCCAGCAGCTTACGAGAAGATAGCTCCTACAATGAGCAGTTCTTC.

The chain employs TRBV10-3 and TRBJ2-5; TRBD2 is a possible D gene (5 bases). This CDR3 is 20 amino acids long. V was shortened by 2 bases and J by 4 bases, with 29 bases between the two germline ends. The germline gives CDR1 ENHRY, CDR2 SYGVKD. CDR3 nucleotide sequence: TGTGCCATCAGTGAGCCCCCTCAGTCCAGAGGGATCATGGGTCCAGAGACCCAGTACTTC. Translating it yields CAISEPPQSRGIMGPETQYF.

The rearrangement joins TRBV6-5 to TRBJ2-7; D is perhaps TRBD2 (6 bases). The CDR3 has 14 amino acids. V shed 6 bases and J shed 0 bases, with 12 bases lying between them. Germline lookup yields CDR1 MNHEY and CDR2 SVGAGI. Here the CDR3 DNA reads TGTGCCAGCAGAGATGCGGGAAGCTCCTACGAGCAGTACTTC. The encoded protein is CASRDAGSSYEQYF.

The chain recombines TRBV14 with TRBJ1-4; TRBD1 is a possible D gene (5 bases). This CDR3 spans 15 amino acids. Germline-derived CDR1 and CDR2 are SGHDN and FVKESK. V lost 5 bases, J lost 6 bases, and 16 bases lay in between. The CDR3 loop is CASSSRGKGDEKLFF. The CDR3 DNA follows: TGTGCCAGCAGCTCACGGGGGAAAGGAGATGAAAAACTGTTTTTT.

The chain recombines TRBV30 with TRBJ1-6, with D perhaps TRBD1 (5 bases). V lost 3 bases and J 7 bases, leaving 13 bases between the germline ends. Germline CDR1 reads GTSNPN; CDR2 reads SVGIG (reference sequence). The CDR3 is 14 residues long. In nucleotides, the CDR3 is TGTGCCTGGAGACCGGGGGGGTACAATTCACCCCTCCACTTT. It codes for CAWRPGGYNSPLHF.

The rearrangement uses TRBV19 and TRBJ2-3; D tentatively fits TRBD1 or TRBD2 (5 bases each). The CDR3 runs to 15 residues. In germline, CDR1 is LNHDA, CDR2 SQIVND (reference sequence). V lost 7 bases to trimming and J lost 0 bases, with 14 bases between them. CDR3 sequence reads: CASTMTGPSTDTQYF. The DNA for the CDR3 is TGTGCCAGTACGATGACGGGGCCAAGCACAGATACGCAGTATTTT. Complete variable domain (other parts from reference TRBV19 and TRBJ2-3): DGGITQSPKYLFRKEGQNVTLSCEQNLNHDAMYWYRQDPGQGLRLIYYSQIVNDFQKGDIAEGYSVSREKKESFPLTVTSAQKNPTAFYLCASTMTGPSTDTQYFGPGTRLTVL.

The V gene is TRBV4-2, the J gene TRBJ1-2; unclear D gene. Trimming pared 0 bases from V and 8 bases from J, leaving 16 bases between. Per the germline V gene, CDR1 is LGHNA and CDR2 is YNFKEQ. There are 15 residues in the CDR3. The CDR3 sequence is CASSQDFTVPQGYTF. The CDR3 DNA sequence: TGTGCCAGCAGCCAAGATTTCACGGTCCCACAAGGCTACACCTTC.